The entry below gives a single T cell receptor beta chain sequence along with its context. As yet, its antigen is unknown. The data stem from a study of T cells in Graves' hyperthyroidism and ophthalmopathy. Overall study results and limits: Expanded thyroid clonotypes (above 0.001) were mostly also found in blood. Ophthalmopathy was distinguished from stable hyperthyroidism by 13 V-J signatures.

Exclusion followed for patients with uncontrolled infection, other autoimmune disease, pregnancy or lactation. What was amplified from RNA transcripts were TCR beta CDR3 regions. First-round RT-PCR of the TCR CDR3 relied on the HTBI primer set. MiXCR, run by TCRdb on the multiplex PCR reads, gives a single entry per CDR3 protein. This sample has around 600,000 distinct CDR3 sequences, with roughly 15% found just once. The CDR3 contains 12 residues. Germline V gene sequence: CDR1 SNHLY, CDR2 FYNNEI. V was shortened by 2 bases and J by 8 bases, with 9 bases between the two germline ends. Specimen: blood. This TCR was recovered from a woman aged 45 to 65 with Graves' ophthalmopathy. The chain employs TRBV2 and TRBJ1-2, with D unresolved. The chain's CDR3 is CASSEIEDGYTF. The CDR3, as DNA: TGTGCCAGCAGTGAAATAGAGGACGGCTACACCTTC.